This T cell receptor beta chain was captured by sequencing in a study of radiation and T cells in renal cell carcinoma. With respect to this clone: Its target is not known.

The method was immunoSEQ multiplex PCR; TCRdb's version includes in-frame clones alone and lacks a portion of them. The repertoire holds approximately 90,000 clones, with about 85% as singletons. Time point denoted: blood 4 weeks post-SBRT, at nephrectomy. Treatment specified: 15 Gy SBRT to primary tumor, nephrectomy 4 weeks later. Nephrectomy followed 15 Gy stereotactic body radiation by 4 weeks. Radiation-treated patients gave blood at baseline, week 2 and week 4. The patient's renal cell carcinoma had clear cell pathology. Overall study findings and caveats: In blood, top tumor clones expanded by 2 weeks, shrinking by 4.

The input for sequencing was blood, taken from a patient whose treatment included radiotherapy and nephrectomy. The clonotype comes from a man between 45 and 60 years old with renal cell carcinoma.

The CDR3 sequence is CASSGLPGANLKSPLHF. The CDR3 DNA reads TGTGCCAGCAGTGGCCTACCAGGGGCAAATCTCAAATCACCCCTCCACTTT. The rearrangement uses TRBV6-1 and TRBJ1-6, with D possibly matching TRBD1 (6 bases). V was cut by 4 bases and J by 10 bases, with 23 bases left in between. CDR3 length: 17 amino acids. Germline V gene lookup returns CDR1 MNHNS and CDR2 SASEGT.